This is a list of T cell receptor beta chains from one sample in a study of early T cells in non-severe SARS-CoV-2 infection. One entry per CDR3 protein results from TCRdb running MiXCR on the 5' RACE reads. The data show tens of thousands of distinct CDR3 sequences, 5.7% seen once. Material: whole blood. The receptors shown here come from an adult who was a healthcare worker with PCR-confirmed SARS-CoV-2 infection or an uninfected control (not recorded which). Both conserved end residues are part of each CDR3. The D gene is left open where the match is weak. Rows may omit the clone size; those that give it use once, few, many or a size class.

abundance,j_gene,v_gene,d_gene,CDR3nt,CDR3aa
many,TRBJ2-1,TRBV19,.,TGTGCCAGTAGTCTGTCTAGGAATGAGCAGTTCTTC,CASSLSRNEQFF
few,TRBJ2-7,TRBV27,TRBD1,TGTGCCAGCAGTTTTCTGGGGACAGTGAGGGAGCAGTACTTC,CASSFLGTVREQYF
.,TRBJ2-7,TRBV10-1,TRBD2,TGCGCCAGCAGCCCGACTAGCGGGCCTCAGTACTTC,CASSPTSGPQYF
many,TRBJ2-2,TRBV7-8,.,TGTGCCAGCAGCTCTAGTTGGGTAGGGGAGCTGTTTTTT,CASSSSWVGELFF
.,TRBJ2-2,TRBV4-1,.,TGCGCCAGCAGCTCCTTAATTACCGGGGAGCTGTTTTTT,CASSSLITGELFF
few,TRBJ2-2,TRBV7-2,.,TGTGCCAGCAGCTTAGCGGTGGATACCGGGGAGCTGTTTTTT,CASSLAVDTGELFF
.,TRBJ2-1,TRBV19,.,TGTGCCAGTAGTATAATGGGGAGTTGGGGTGGTGAGCAGTTCTTC,CASSIMGSWGGEQFF
few,TRBJ2-1,TRBV20-1,.,TGCAGTGCTAGAGACCCAGCGGGTCCACTTGACAATGAGCAGTTCTTC,CSARDPAGPLDNEQFF
many,TRBJ2-1,TRBV11-2,.,TGTGCCAGCAGCCCCAGTTACAATGAGCAGTTCTTC,CASSPSYNEQFF
few,TRBJ2-7,TRBV20-1,.,TGCAGTGCTGTCCTAGCCGGCGAGCAGTACTTC,CSAVLAGEQYF
few,TRBJ1-1,TRBV28,.,TGTGCCAGCAGTCCGGGGACCGGGACTGAAGCTTTCTTT,CASSPGTGTEAFF
many,TRBJ2-3,TRBV4-1,.,TGCGCCAGCAGCCAAGGGAGCGGTTCTAGCACAGATACGCAGTATTTT,CASSQGSGSSTDTQYF
few,TRBJ1-5,TRBV2,.,TGTGCCAGCAGTGGACTCGGCGGGACCCTTAATCAGCCCCAGCATTTT,CASSGLGGTLNQPQHF
few,TRBJ2-3,TRBV3-1,.,TGTGCCAGCAGCCCTACCCACCAGGGATGGAGAGATACGCAGTATTTT,CASSPTHQGWRDTQYF
few,TRBJ1-1,TRBV30,TRBD1,TGTGCCTGGAGTGTAAGTAGGGACAGAATGAACACTGAAGCTTTCTTT,CAWSVSRDRMNTEAFF
few,TRBJ2-2,TRBV7-3,.,TGTGCCAGCAGCTTAAGGGGTGGCCAGCGGGAGCTGTTTTTT,CASSLRGGQRELFF
few,TRBJ1-5,TRBV27,.,TGTGCCAGCAGTAATTACGCCGGACCCATTTATCAGCCCCAGCATTTT,CASSNYAGPIYQPQHF
few,TRBJ2-2,TRBV7-3,.,TGTGCCAGCAGCCTCACAGGGAACACCGGGGAGCTGTTTTTT,CASSLTGNTGELFF
many,TRBJ2-5,TRBV5-4,.,TGTGCCAGCAGCTTGGAGGGAGCCCAGTACTTC,CASSLEGAQYF
.,TRBJ2-6,TRBV5-4,.,TGTGCCAGCAATTCCCCTGTTGGGGATTCTGGGGCCAACGTCCTGACTTTC,CASNSPVGDSGANVLTF
many,TRBJ2-1,TRBV30,.,TGTGCCTGGAGTCTAAAGAATGAGCAGTTCTTC,CAWSLKNEQFF
few,TRBJ2-2,TRBV7-9,TRBD2,TGTGCCAGCAAAGCGGGAGGGCCGACCGGGGAGCTGTTTTTT,CASKAGGPTGELFF
many,TRBJ1-2,TRBV30,.,TGTGCCTGGAGTTTTTTAGGGAGGAACTATGGCTACACCTTC,CAWSFLGRNYGYTF
many,TRBJ1-4,TRBV6-6,.,TGTGCCAGCAGCCTAGTAGGGGGAGGCATTGAAAAACTGTTTTTT,CASSLVGGGIEKLFF
many,TRBJ1-1,TRBV4-1,.,TGCGCCAGCAGCCAAGGGCGTACATTGAACACTGAAGCTTTCTTT,CASSQGRTLNTEAFF
many,TRBJ1-2,TRBV7-9,.,TGTGCCAGCGATGGGGGTACTAACTATGGCTACACCTTC,CASDGGTNYGYTF
many,TRBJ1-4,TRBV4-1,.,TGCGCCAGCAGCCCCCGCCCGACAGCAACTAATGAAAAACTGTTTTTT,CASSPRPTATNEKLFF
few,TRBJ1-1,TRBV25-1,.,TGTGCCAGCACCGCCCCCGGGGAGACTGAAGCTTTCTTT,CASTAPGETEAFF
many,TRBJ1-2,TRBV7-8,.,TGTGCCAGCACCCCTCTGAGGGGGTTCTATGGCTACACCTTC,CASTPLRGFYGYTF
many,TRBJ2-1,TRBV5-8,TRBD2,TGTGCCAGCAGCTTACGACTAGCCCCTTACAATGAGCAGTTCTTC,CASSLRLAPYNEQFF
many,TRBJ1-1,TRBV3-1,TRBD1,TGTGCCAGCAGCCAAGGACAGGGCACTGAAGCTTTCTTT,CASSQGQGTEAFF
many,TRBJ1-5,TRBV6-1,.,TGTGCCAGCAGTACAGGCTATCAGCCCCAGCATTTT,CASSTGYQPQHF
.,TRBJ2-5,TRBV7-6,.,TGTGCCAGCAGCCAAGTCTTTCCGGGAGAGACCCAGTACTTC,CASSQVFPGETQYF
few,TRBJ1-4,TRBV4-1,.,TGCGCCAGCAGCCCCTCAGGGGCGAGTGGAGAAAAACTGTTTTTT,CASSPSGASGEKLFF
few,TRBJ2-5,TRBV30,TRBD2,TGTGCCTGGATAAGTCGGGACTACTGGGAGACCCAGTACTTC,CAWISRDYWETQYF
many,TRBJ2-1,TRBV10-3,.,TGTGCCATCAGCTATAGCGGCCCTGGGGTATACAATGAGCAGTTCTTC,CAISYSGPGVYNEQFF
many,TRBJ2-1,TRBV7-2,TRBD2,TGTGCCAGCAGCTTAGGGAGGACTAGCGGTAATGAGCAGTTCTTC,CASSLGRTSGNEQFF
many,TRBJ2-1,TRBV4-2,.,TGTGCCAGCAGCCAAGATGGTGGTACAGGGCTAACCTACAATGAGCAGTTCTTC,CASSQDGGTGLTYNEQFF
few,TRBJ1-6,TRBV6-1,.,TGTGCCAGCAATCGACAGCCCGACCAAAATTCACCCCTCCACTTT,CASNRQPDQNSPLHF
.,TRBJ2-5,TRBV7-8,TRBD2,TGTGCCAGCAGCCCCGGGACTAGTCGGGAGACCCAGTACTTC,CASSPGTSRETQYF
many,TRBJ2-7,TRBV28,.,TGTGCCAGCAGTTCCGCAGTACCCCCGGGGCAGTACTTC,CASSSAVPPGQYF
few,TRBJ2-5,TRBV19,TRBD2,TGTGCCAGTAGTCGGCTAGCGGAAGAGACCCAGTACTTC,CASSRLAEETQYF
many,TRBJ2-1,TRBV3-1,TRBD2,TGTGCCAGCAGCCAACCCCTAGCGGGAGGGCCCTACAATGAGCAGTTCTTC,CASSQPLAGGPYNEQFF
few,TRBJ2-5,TRBV5-4,.,TGTGCCAGCAGCTTTCCTAGCTCGGAGACCCAGTACTTC,CASSFPSSETQYF
many,TRBJ2-5,TRBV7-9,.,TGTGCCAGCAGCCGAGGGACACTCCAAGAGACCCAGTACTTC,CASSRGTLQETQYF
.,TRBJ2-1,TRBV2,.,TGTGCCAGCCGACCGTACGGTCCCTATCGGGAGAGGGGCAATGAGCAGTTCTTC,CASRPYGPYRERGNEQFF